These 10 T cell receptor beta chains share one sample of origin, sequenced in a study of T cell responses to AZD1222 COVID-19 vaccine (dated by TCRdb to 2020 to 2022). The library was produced with the immunoSEQ multiplex PCR assay. Imported from immuneACCESS, the table was reduced by TCRdb to in-frame sequences with V and J called. These copies leave out some clones; in studies compared against another copy, an unresolved V gene accounts for under half, and the cause of the remainder is not known. The sample table holds tens of thousands of clones, of which around 80% were seen once. Of the sample, about 4.3% falls within the top ten clones. Reading the label with the study, this specimen's time point is: baseline before first vaccination. The source material was peripheral blood, sampled on day 0 of AZD1222 vaccination. The receptors come from an adult in good health.

The chain links TRBV9 to TRBJ1-1; D possibly corresponds to TRBD1 (5 bases). Trimming stripped 4 bases from V and 5 bases from J, with 18 bases between. The germline V gene has CDR1 SGDLS and CDR2 YYNGEE. The CDR3 contains 15 residues. CDR3 residues: CASSPSGVGGTEAFF. The DNA for the CDR3 is TGTGCCAGCAGCCCAAGTGGGGTGGGGGGAACTGAAGCTTTCTTT.

The chain carries TRBV4-1 and TRBJ1-1, with D hard to call. CDR1 and CDR2 from the germline V gene are MGHRA and YSYEKL. Trimming cost V 0 bases and J 1 base, with 9 bases left between them. This CDR3 spans 15 amino acids. Written as DNA, the CDR3 is TGCGCCAGCAGCCAAGATAAGGCGGGGAACACTGAAGCTTTCTTT. As protein: CASSQDKAGNTEAFF.

The DNA for the CDR3 is TGCGCCAGCAGCTTGTCTGGTTACAATGAGCAGTTCTTC. Encoded protein: CASSLSGYNEQFF. The V and J genes are TRBV5-1 and TRBJ2-1; D gene ambiguous. V shed 1 base and J shed 4 bases, with 6 bases lying between them. Germline CDR1 SGHRS, CDR2 YFSETQ. The CDR3 has 13 amino acids.

This clone was observed a few times. The CDR3 reads CASSITGTSEDEQFF. In nucleotides, the CDR3 is TGTGCCAGCAGCATTACCGGGACTAGCGAAGATGAGCAGTTCTTC. J is TRBJ2-1 and V is TRBV4-2; 10 bases agree with TRBD2. Germline V lookup: CDR1 LGHNA, CDR2 YNFKEQ. After removal of 5 bases from V and 8 bases from J, the junction contained 9 bases not matched to a gene. The CDR3 extends over 15 amino acids.

This rearrangement joins TRBV15 to TRBJ2-5, with TRBD1 matching over 9 bases. V shed 4 bases, J shed 2 bases, and the junction held 5 bases outside the gene matches. The CDR3 is 15 residues long. The germline gives CDR1 LNHNV, CDR2 YYDKDF (reference sequence). The CDR3 reads CATSKPGTGQETQYF. CDR3 DNA: TGTGCCACCAGCAAACCCGGGACAGGGCAAGAGACCCAGTACTTC.

The rearrangement uses TRBV9 and TRBJ1-1; D not certain. The CDR3 consists of 13 residues. Germline CDR1 and CDR2: SGDLS and YYNGEE. V dropped 4 bases and J dropped 2 bases, with 9 bases sitting between them. The DNA for the CDR3 is TGTGCCAGCAGCCCAGGAGCCAACACTGAAGCTTTCTTT. Translating it yields CASSPGANTEAFF.

This clone has more than one count but fewer than ten. V is TRBV28 and J is TRBJ1-1, with D perhaps matching TRBD1 (5 bases). V was shortened by 7 bases and J by 0 bases, with 12 bases between the two germline ends. There are 14 residues in the CDR3. Germline CDR1 and CDR2: MDHEN and SYDVKM. CDR3 DNA: TGTGCCAGCATTGGGGGGGTCATGAACACTGAAGCTTTCTTT. Translation gives CASIGGVMNTEAFF.

The V gene is TRBV6-5, the J gene TRBJ1-1; weak D call: TRBD1 (5 bases). CDR1 MNHEY and CDR2 SVGAGI come from the germline V gene. Trimming removed 4 bases from V and 6 bases from J, with 12 bases in between. The CDR3 has 13 amino acids. The CDR3 spells CASSSRRGSEAFF. CDR3 sequence (DNA): TGTGCCAGCAGTTCTCGAAGGGGTTCTGAAGCTTTCTTT.

The rearrangement uses TRBV4-2 and TRBJ1-1; 8 bases match TRBD1. Germline V lookup: CDR1 LGHNA, CDR2 YNFKEQ. There are 16 residues in the CDR3. J lost 1 base, V lost 0 bases, and 4 bases had no gene match. DNA for the CDR3: TGTGCCAGCAGCCAAGATGTCGACAGGGGGAACACTGAAGCTTTCTTT. This codes for CASSQDVDRGNTEAFF.

The chain joins TRBV7-2 to TRBJ1-5; no definite D call. Per the germline V gene, CDR1 is SGHTA and CDR2 is FQGNSA. V was clipped by 4 bases and J by 4 bases, with 11 bases between them. The CDR3 runs 14 residues. The CDR3 here is CASSSLVFNQPQHF. DNA of the CDR3: TGTGCCAGCAGCTCACTGGTTTTTAATCAGCCCCAGCATTTT.